This TCR beta chain was captured by sequencing in a study of shared clonotypes between healthy human individuals. Overall study context: The donors, two women and three men, were aged 18 to 49.

Points on this clone: Sequence at one end of the junction differs from germline and may be a read error.

Some clones are missing from TCRdb's copy, which holds only in-frame ones; the method was immunoSEQ multiplex PCR. This table has some 2 million clones, about 95% appearing once. The germline gives CDR1 SSHAT, CDR2 FNYEAQ (reference sequence). The CDR3 totals 13 residues. J is TRBJ2-7 and V is TRBV7-7, with D perhaps TRBD2 (5 bases). Input material: naive CD4+ T cells sorted from blood. The subset denotes: CD45RA+ positively selected. The source of this sequence is a man between 18 and 29 years old in good health. The CDR3 loop reads CASSPGRGYEQYF. The CDR3 DNA is TGTGCTAGCAGCCCGGGCCGGGGCTACGAGCAGTACTTC.